The 30 T cell receptor beta chains reported below all come from one sample, sequenced in a study of early T cells in non-severe SARS-CoV-2 infection. TCRdb re-derived calls from the 5' RACE reads in MiXCR, one entry per CDR3 protein. This sample has about 64,000 distinct CDR3 sequences, with approximately 10% found just once. Sequences were derived from whole blood, sampled at baseline. The receptors derive from an adult who was a healthcare worker with PCR-confirmed SARS-CoV-2 infection or an uninfected control (not recorded which).

The sample holds a few counts of this clonotype. V usage is TRBV2 and J usage is TRBJ2-7; TRBD1 matches 7 bases. Per the germline V gene, CDR1 is SNHLY and CDR2 is FYNNEI. The V and J ends lost 8 bases and 0 bases, in that order; junction bases with no gene match: 7. The CDR3 length is 14 residues. The CDR3 loop reads CASSKDRYSYEQYF. The DNA for the CDR3 is TGTGCCAGCTCTAAGGACAGGTACTCCTACGAGCAGTACTTC. Complete variable domain (other parts from reference TRBV2 and TRBJ2-7): EPEVTQTPSHQVTQMGQEVILRCVPISNHLYFYWYRQILGQKVEFLVSFYNNEISEKSEIFDDQFSVERPDGSNFTLKIRSTKLEDSAMYFCASSKDRYSYEQYFGPGTRLTVT.

This clonotype appeared many times. The rearrangement links TRBV5-6 to TRBJ2-7, with 7 bases identical to TRBD1. The V and J ends lost 0 bases and 4 bases, in that order; junction bases with no gene match: 4. Germline loops: CDR1 SGHDT, CDR2 YYEEEE. The CDR3 is 14 residues long. The CDR3 sequence is CASSLGGTAYEQYF. CDR3 nucleotide sequence: TGTGCCAGCAGCTTGGGAGGGACAGCGTACGAGCAGTACTTC. The full variable domain, its missing parts supplied by reference TRBV5-6 and TRBJ2-7, is DAGVTQSPTHLIKTRGQQVTLRCSPKSGHDTVSWYQQALGQGPQFIFQYYEEEERQRGNFPDRFSGHQFPNYSSELNVNALLLGDSALYLCASSLGGTAYEQYFGPGTRLTVT.

This clonotype has a handful of counts. The V gene is TRBV24-1, the J gene TRBJ2-1; possible D gene TRBD1, 6 bases. Per germline, CDR1 KGHDR and CDR2 SFDVKD. The CDR3 length is 14 residues. The V end lost 4 bases, the J end lost 10 bases, and 16 bases lay between the germline ends. The CDR3 loop is CATSDPNLQGEQFF. The CDR3 bases are TGTGCCACCAGTGACCCGAACCTACAGGGAGAGCAGTTCTTC.

The chain links TRBV3-1 to TRBJ1-1, with no clear D. The CDR3 covers 14 residues. Germline CDR1 is LGHDT and CDR2 is YNNKEL (reference sequence). Trimming pared 2 bases from V and 1 base from J, leaving 8 bases between. The CDR3 reads CASSQRWTNTEAFF. CDR3 bases: TGTGCCAGCAGCCAAAGGTGGACGAACACTGAAGCTTTCTTT.

This rearrangement joins TRBV12-3 or TRBV12-4 to TRBJ1-1; the D is unclear. This CDR3 contains 15 residues. Trimming shortened V by 4 bases and J by 2 bases, and 14 bases separated the two germline ends. Here the CDR3 DNA reads TGTGCCAGCAGTTCCGGGGTCCCTCTTAACACTGAAGCTTTCTTT. Translating it yields CASSSGVPLNTEAFF.

The chain couples TRBV6-5 to TRBJ2-2; D gene ambiguous. Trimming pared 8 bases from V and 4 bases from J, leaving 17 bases between. The CDR3 covers 15 residues. In germline, CDR1 is MNHEY, CDR2 SVGAGI. The CDR3 DNA sequence: TGTGCCAGCCGAAATGTTAAAGATAGCACCGGGGAGCTGTTTTTT. This sequence encodes CASRNVKDSTGELFF.

This clonotype was picked up a small number of times. The J gene is TRBJ1-2, the V gene TRBV29-1; D unresolved. V was clipped by 6 bases and J by 2 bases, with 7 bases between them. Germline V gene sequence: CDR1 SQVTM, CDR2 ANQGSEA. CDR3 size: 11 residues. The CDR3 DNA sequence: TGCAGCGTAGCAGAAAACTATGGCTACACCTTC. Translating it yields CSVAENYGYTF. Using reference TRBV29-1 and TRBJ1-2 for the parts outside the CDR3, the full variable domain is SAVISQKPSRDICQRGTSLTIQCQVDSQVTMMFWYRQQPGQSLTLIATANQGSEATYESGFVIDKFPISRPNLTFSTLTVSNMSPEDSSIYLCSVAENYGYTFGSGTRLTVV.

The J gene is TRBJ2-7, the V gene TRBV11-2; D is perhaps TRBD2 (5 bases). Trimming left V 5 bases short and J 2 bases short, with 13 bases between. The CDR3 length is 14 residues. Germline CDR1 reads SGHAT; CDR2 reads FQNNGV. CDR3 coding DNA: TGTGCCAGCAGCCGCGAGGGAAGGACCTACGAGCAGTACTTC. Amino acid sequence: CASSREGRTYEQYF.

This clonotype was recorded a few times. J is TRBJ1-1 and V is TRBV10-3; D not certain. From germline, CDR1 is ENHRY and CDR2 SYGVKD. The CDR3 loop spans 14 amino acids. With 6 bases removed from V and 5 bases from J, the gap between germline ends came to 16 bases. As DNA, the CDR3 is TGTGCCATCAGGAACCCGTTCGACGGAACTGAAGCTTTCTTT. Translation: CAIRNPFDGTEAFF.

A few counts support this clonotype. The chain has TRBV11-2 and TRBJ2-5; D unclear. Germline V gives CDR1 SGHAT, CDR2 FQNNGV. The CDR3 covers 15 residues. V dropped 5 bases and J dropped 5 bases, with 18 bases sitting between them. Written as DNA, the CDR3 is TGTGCCAGCAGCAAAACCGGAGATTTGTGGGAGACCCAGTACTTC. Protein product: CASSKTGDLWETQYF. Drawing the rest from reference TRBV11-2 and TRBJ2-5, the complete variable domain is EAGVAQSPRYKIIEKRQSVAFWCNPISGHATLYWYQQILGQGPKLLIQFQNNGVVDDSQLPKDRFSAERLKGVDSTLKIQPAKLEDSAVYLCASSKTGDLWETQYFGPGTRLLVL.

This clonotype has more than one count but fewer than ten. The chain recombines TRBV30 with TRBJ2-7, with D perhaps given as TRBD1 or TRBD2 (6 bases each). V was trimmed by 0 bases and J by 0 bases, leaving 12 bases between them. This CDR3 is built from 15 residues. Germline-derived CDR1 and CDR2 are GTSNPN and SVGIG (reference sequence). CDR3 nucleotide sequence: TGTGCCTGGAGTGTCGGGGGACACTTCTCCTACGAGCAGTACTTC. Protein product: CAWSVGGHFSYEQYF.

In this sample, this clonotype turned up a few times. The chain uses TRBV5-1 and TRBJ1-1; D possibly corresponds to TRBD1 (5 bases). V gave up 3 bases and J gave up 0 bases, with 12 bases separating them. The CDR3 runs 15 residues. Germline loops: CDR1 SGHRS, CDR2 YFSETQ. The CDR3 sequence: CASSWAGPMNTEAFF. The CDR3, as DNA: TGCGCCAGCAGCTGGGCAGGGCCGATGAACACTGAAGCTTTCTTT.

This chain connects TRBV7-2 to TRBJ2-3; D gene ambiguous. Germline V CDR1 and CDR2: SGHTA, FQGNSA. V was cut by 3 bases and J by 2 bases, with 6 bases left in between. This CDR3 contains 13 residues. The CDR3 loop reads CASSFGATDTQYF. In DNA form, the CDR3 reads TGTGCCAGCAGCTTCGGTGCCACAGATACGCAGTATTTT.

This clonotype was found a few times. J is TRBJ2-5 and V is TRBV20-1; perhaps TRBD2 as D (7 bases). The CDR3 is 14 residues long. From germline, CDR1 is DFQATT and CDR2 SNEGSKA (reference sequence). Trimming left V 3 bases short and J 5 bases short, with 16 bases between. The CDR3 spells CSASPGGRWETQYF. The DNA of the CDR3 is TGCAGTGCTAGTCCGGGGGGCAGATGGGAGACCCAGTACTTC.

This chain connects TRBV30 to TRBJ1-2, with 8 bases aligning to TRBD1. Germline trimming cut 5 bases from V and 8 bases from J; bases unmatched to any gene: 10. This CDR3 contains 13 residues. Per germline, CDR1 GTSNPN and CDR2 SVGIG (reference sequence). The CDR3 sequence: CAWAGGAIEGYTF. As DNA, the CDR3 is TGTGCCTGGGCAGGGGGCGCGATCGAAGGCTACACCTTC. The full variable domain, rest sourced from reference TRBV30 and TRBJ1-2, is SQTIHQWPATLVQPVGSPLSLECTVEGTSNPNLYWYRQAAGRGLQLLFYSVGIGQISSEVPQNLSASRPQDRQFILSSKKLLLSDSGFYLCAWAGGAIEGYTFGSGTRLTVV.

The chain carries TRBV29-1 and TRBJ1-3, with D hard to call. Trimming took 6 bases from V and 0 from J, leaving 9 bases between them. CDR3 length: 13 residues. In germline, CDR1 is SQVTM, CDR2 ANQGSEA. Here the CDR3 reads CSVRSFSGNTIYF. Written as DNA, the CDR3 is TGCAGCGTACGAAGCTTCTCTGGAAACACCATATATTTT.

Ten or more counts support this clonotype. The chain carries TRBV5-1 and TRBJ2-3; TRBD2 matches 7 bases. This CDR3 region has 16 residues. The junction had 12 bases not matched to a gene; V was cut back by 8 bases and J by 0 bases. The germline V gene encodes CDR1 SGHRS and CDR2 YFSETQ. The DNA for the CDR3 is TGCGCCAGTTACCCGGCCCCTAGCGGAAGCACAGATACGCAGTATTTT. Residues: CASYPAPSGSTDTQYF.

This clonotype was detected many times. The rearrangement joins TRBV30 to TRBJ1-4; 7 nucleotides align to TRBD1. The CDR3 has 15 residues. Germline values: CDR1 GTSNPN, CDR2 SVGIG (reference sequence). V lost 3 bases, J lost 3 bases, and 7 bases stayed unmatched. The CDR3 bases are TGTGCCTGGAGCAGAAGGGGGCTTCCTAATGAAAAACTGTTTTTT. Translating it yields CAWSRRGLPNEKLFF.

This clonotype turned up a few times. V usage is TRBV12-5 and J usage is TRBJ1-5; D unclear. The CDR3 sequence is 13 residues long. V lost 6 bases and J lost 7, with 13 bases in between. Germline V gene data show CDR1 as LGHNT and CDR2 as FRNRAP. The CDR3 bases are TGTGCTAGTGGACTTCCTCGGGGACAGCCCCAGCATTTT. It translates to CASGLPRGQPQHF.

A few counts support this clonotype. J is TRBJ2-3 and V is TRBV11-2; 12 nucleotides align to TRBD2. Unmatched junction bases numbered 0, after V lost 1 base and J lost 4 bases. Germline-derived CDR1 and CDR2 are SGHAT and FQNNGV. This CDR3 has 15 amino acids. The CDR3 protein is CASSLGLAGADTQYF. In nucleotides, the CDR3 is TGTGCCAGCAGCTTAGGACTAGCGGGAGCAGATACGCAGTATTTT.

Only a few counts were recorded for this clonotype. The chain couples TRBV6-6 to TRBJ1-1; D may be TRBD1 (5 bases). Germline loops: CDR1 MNHNY, CDR2 SVGAGI (reference sequence). This CDR3 spans 12 amino acids. Trimming left V 6 bases short and J 7 bases short, with 12 bases between. The CDR3 bases are TGTGCCAGCAGATCCCTGGGGGGTGAAGCTTTCTTT. Translated: CASRSLGGEAFF.

There are a few counts of this clonotype. The chain carries TRBV12-3 or TRBV12-4 and TRBJ1-1, with D maybe TRBD1 (5 bases). This CDR3 comprises 13 residues. Trimming took 3 bases from V and 6 from J, leaving 11 bases between them. The CDR3 sequence is CASSFGGRAEAFF. The CDR3 DNA reads as TGTGCCAGCAGTTTCGGGGGGAGGGCTGAAGCTTTCTTT.

This clonotype appeared many times. The V call is TRBV5-1, the J call TRBJ1-1; D uncertain. The CDR3 extends over 15 amino acids. The germline CDR1 and CDR2 sequences are SGHRS and YFSETQ. V was clipped by 1 base and J by 2 bases, with 12 bases between them. CDR3 DNA sequence: TGCGCCAGCAGCTTGACTACCAAGGGCAACACTGAAGCTTTCTTT. Amino acids: CASSLTTKGNTEAFF.

V gene TRBV2 combines with J gene TRBJ1-1; D is unclear. Germline CDR1 is SNHLY and CDR2 is FYNNEI. The CDR3 spans 12 residues. The V gene lost 11 bases and the J gene lost 1 base, with 11 bases spanning the gap. The CDR3 region has the DNA TGTGCCGGATCAGCCGCGAACACTGAAGCTTTCTTT. It is translated as CAGSAANTEAFF.

This clonotype was observed many times. V usage is TRBV28 and J usage is TRBJ2-3, with 13 bases that match TRBD2. This CDR3 is 17 amino acids long. Per germline, CDR1 MDHEN and CDR2 SYDVKM. The junction had 5 bases not matched to a gene; V was cut back by 3 bases and J by 2 bases. The CDR3 protein is CASSLGLAGRYTDTQYF. CDR3 sequence (DNA): TGTGCCAGCAGTTTGGGACTAGCGGGGCGCTACACAGATACGCAGTATTTT.

This clonotype appeared a few times. The chain carries TRBV5-1 and TRBJ1-4; D unresolved. In germline, CDR1 is SGHRS, CDR2 YFSETQ. V dropped 4 bases and J dropped 4 bases, with 8 bases sitting between them. CDR3 size: 13 residues. The CDR3 nucleotides read TGCGCCAGCAGCCCCAGACTTAATGAAAAACTGTTTTTT. Its translation: CASSPRLNEKLFF.

The chain joins TRBV13 to TRBJ1-1; D remains ambiguous. The CDR3 spans 13 residues. Germline CDR1 and CDR2: PRHDT and FYEKMQ (reference sequence). Trimming shortened V by 0 bases and J by 4 bases, and 6 bases separated the two germline ends. The CDR3 spells CASSLGTGTEAFF. CDR3 nucleotide sequence: TGTGCCAGCAGCTTAGGGACGGGCACTGAAGCTTTCTTT.

This clonotype has just a few counts. The chain is built from TRBV2 and TRBJ2-7; D not certain. Per the germline V gene, CDR1 is SNHLY and CDR2 is FYNNEI. The CDR3 contains 11 residues. The V end was cut by 4 bases, the J end by 5 bases, with 6 bases between. The CDR3 coding sequence is TGTGCCAGCAGTGTTACCCACGAGCAGTACTTC. Amino acid sequence: CASSVTHEQYF.

This sequence joins TRBV7-8 and TRBJ1-2; 9 bases are a match to TRBD1. The CDR3 is made up of 15 amino acids. The ends lost 1 base at V and 8 bases at J; junction bases unmatched: 8. Germline CDR1 reads SGHVS; CDR2 reads FQNEAQ. The CDR3 region is CASSLDLGQGGGYTF. The CDR3 DNA is TGTGCCAGCAGCTTAGATTTGGGACAGGGCGGCGGCTACACCTTC.

This clonotype has a handful of counts. The rearrangement joins TRBV5-1 to TRBJ2-5; no firm D call. The CDR3 spans 13 residues. V lost 1 base, J lost 3 bases, and 7 bases lay in between. The germline V gene encodes CDR1 SGHRS and CDR2 YFSETQ. The CDR3 coding sequence is TGCGCCAGCAGCTTGCTACCAGAAGAGACCCAGTACTTC. Protein product: CASSLLPEETQYF. The entire variable domain, with the rest obtained from reference TRBV5-1 and TRBJ2-5, is as follows: KAGVTQTPRYLIKTRGQQVTLSCSPISGHRSVSWYQQTPGQGLQFLFEYFSETQRNKGNFPGRFSGRQFSNSRSEMNVSTLELGDSALYLCASSLLPEETQYFGPGTRLLVL.